The subject of this entry is one T cell receptor (beta chain). These data are taken from a study of blood T cell repertoires in COVID-19. Study information: Acute and convalescent COVID-19 specimens originated in the United States, Italy and Spain. The analysed material was cDNA or gDNA that came from T cells, B-cell-depleted T cells, or PBMCs.

V gave up 1 base and J gave up 8 bases; unmatched junction bases: 7. The CDR3 spans 15 residues. Germline CDR1 is LGHNA and CDR2 is YNFKEQ. The protocol was immunoSEQ multiplex PCR, while the TCRdb copy is restricted to in-frame clones and leaves out a portion. This table holds some 200,000 clones, more than 65% found once. The sequence was collected from a woman aged 40 to 50 who had recovered from COVID-19. The chain couples TRBV4-2 to TRBJ2-1, with 8 bases that match TRBD2. The sample taken for sequencing was peripheral blood. DNA for the CDR3: TGTGCCAGCAGCCAAGCTACGGGGGGGCCCGATGAGCAGTTCTTC. Translation gives CASSQATGGPDEQFF.